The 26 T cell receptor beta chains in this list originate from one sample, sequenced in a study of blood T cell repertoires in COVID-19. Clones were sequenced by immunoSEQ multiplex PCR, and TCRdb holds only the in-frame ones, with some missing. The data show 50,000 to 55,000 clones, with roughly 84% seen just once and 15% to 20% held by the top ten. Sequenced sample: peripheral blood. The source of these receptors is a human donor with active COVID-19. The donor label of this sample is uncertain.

Here the CDR3 DNA reads TGTGCCAGCAGCCAATCAGGGTTGGACACTGAAGCTTTCTTT. This encodes CASSQSGLDTEAFF. The chain joins TRBV3-1 (or the pseudogene TRBV3-2) to TRBJ1-1; D might be TRBD1 (5 bases). Between the trimmed V and J ends, which lost 2 bases and 3 bases, there was a span of 10 bases. The germline gives CDR1 LGHDT, CDR2 YNNKEL (reference sequence). This CDR3 has 14 amino acids.

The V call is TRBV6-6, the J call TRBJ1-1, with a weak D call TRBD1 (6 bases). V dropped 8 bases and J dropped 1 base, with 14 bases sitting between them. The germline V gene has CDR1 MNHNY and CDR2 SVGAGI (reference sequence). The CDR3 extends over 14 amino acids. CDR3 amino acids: CASLRRGGNTEAFF. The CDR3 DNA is TGTGCCAGCCTTCGTAGAGGGGGGAACACTGAAGCTTTCTTT.

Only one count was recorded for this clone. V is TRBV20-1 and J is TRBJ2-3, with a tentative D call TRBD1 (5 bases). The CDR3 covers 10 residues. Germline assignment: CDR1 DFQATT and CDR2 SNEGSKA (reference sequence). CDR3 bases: TGCAGCCTAGGGGCAGATACGCAGTATTTT. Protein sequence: CSLGADTQYF.

CDR3 in DNA: TGTGCCAGCAGCCAAGGCGGAGGGACAGGGGGTCTATATGGCTACACCTTC. Translation: CASSQGGGTGGLYGYTF. J is TRBJ1-2 and V is TRBV3-1 (or the pseudogene TRBV3-2); TRBD1 matches 11 bases. Trimming cost V 1 base and J 5 bases; bases outside gene matches: 9. The CDR3 is made up of 17 amino acids. Germline V lookup: CDR1 LGHDT, CDR2 YNNKEL (reference sequence).

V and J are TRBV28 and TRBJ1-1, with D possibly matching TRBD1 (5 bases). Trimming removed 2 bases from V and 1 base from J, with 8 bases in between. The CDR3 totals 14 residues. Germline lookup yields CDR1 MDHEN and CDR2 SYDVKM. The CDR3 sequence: CASSLAGSNTEAFF. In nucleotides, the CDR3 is TGTGCCAGCAGTTTAGCAGGGTCGAACACTGAAGCTTTCTTT.

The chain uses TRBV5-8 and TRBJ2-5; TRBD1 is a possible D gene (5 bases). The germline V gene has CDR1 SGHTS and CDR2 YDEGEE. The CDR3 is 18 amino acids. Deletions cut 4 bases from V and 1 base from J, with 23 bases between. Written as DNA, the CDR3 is TGTGCCAGCAGCATGCAACCGGGCGACAGTAGTGGCCAAGAGACCCAGTACTTC. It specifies CASSMQPGDSSGQETQYF.

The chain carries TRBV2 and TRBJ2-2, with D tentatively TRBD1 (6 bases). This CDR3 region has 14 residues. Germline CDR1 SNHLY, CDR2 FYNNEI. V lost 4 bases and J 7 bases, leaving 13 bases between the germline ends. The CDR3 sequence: CASSGGQGIGELFF. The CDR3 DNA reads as TGTGCCAGCAGTGGGGGGCAGGGGATCGGGGAGCTGTTTTTT. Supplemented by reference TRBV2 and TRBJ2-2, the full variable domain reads EPEVTQTPSHQVTQMGQEVILRCVPISNHLYFYWYRQILGQKVEFLVSFYNNEISEKSEIFDDQFSVERPDGSNFTLKIRSTKLEDSAMYFCASSGGQGIGELFFGEGSRLTVL.

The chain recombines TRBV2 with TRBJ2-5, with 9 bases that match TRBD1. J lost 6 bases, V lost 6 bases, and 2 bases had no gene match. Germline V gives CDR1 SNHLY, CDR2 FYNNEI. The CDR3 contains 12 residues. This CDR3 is CASRTGGKTQYF. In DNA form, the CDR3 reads TGTGCCAGCAGGACAGGGGGTAAGACCCAGTACTTC.

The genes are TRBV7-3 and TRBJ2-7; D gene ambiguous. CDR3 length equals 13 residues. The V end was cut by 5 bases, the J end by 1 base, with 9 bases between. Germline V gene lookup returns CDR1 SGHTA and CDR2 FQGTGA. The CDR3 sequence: CASSRGDSYEQYF. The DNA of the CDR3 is TGTGCCAGCAGCCGCGGAGATTCCTACGAGCAGTACTTC.

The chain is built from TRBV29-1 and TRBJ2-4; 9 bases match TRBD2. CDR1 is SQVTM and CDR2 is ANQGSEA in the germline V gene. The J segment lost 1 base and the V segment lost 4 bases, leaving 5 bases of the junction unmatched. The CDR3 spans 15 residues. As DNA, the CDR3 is TGCAGCGTTGTATTAAGCGGGGGGGCCAAAAACATTCAGTACTTC. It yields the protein CSVVLSGGAKNIQYF.

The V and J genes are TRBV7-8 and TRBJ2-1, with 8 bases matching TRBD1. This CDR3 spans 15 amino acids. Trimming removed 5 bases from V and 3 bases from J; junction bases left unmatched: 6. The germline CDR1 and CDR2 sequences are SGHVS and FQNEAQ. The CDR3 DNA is TGTGCCAGCAGCGACCGGGACAGGTTCTACAATGAGCAGTTCTTC. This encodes CASSDRDRFYNEQFF.

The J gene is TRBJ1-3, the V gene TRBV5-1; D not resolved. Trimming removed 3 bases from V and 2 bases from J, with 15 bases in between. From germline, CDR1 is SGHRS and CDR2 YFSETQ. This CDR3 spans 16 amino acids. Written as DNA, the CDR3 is TGCGCCAGCAGCTGGACTCCACGACAAACTGGAAACACCATATATTTT. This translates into CASSWTPRQTGNTIYF.

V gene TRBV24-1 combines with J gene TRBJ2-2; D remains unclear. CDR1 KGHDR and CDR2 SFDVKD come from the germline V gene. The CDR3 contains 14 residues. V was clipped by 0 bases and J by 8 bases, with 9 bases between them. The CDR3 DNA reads TGTGCCACCAGTGATTTGCGCGTTTCAGGGGAGCTGTTTTTT. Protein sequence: CATSDLRVSGELFF.

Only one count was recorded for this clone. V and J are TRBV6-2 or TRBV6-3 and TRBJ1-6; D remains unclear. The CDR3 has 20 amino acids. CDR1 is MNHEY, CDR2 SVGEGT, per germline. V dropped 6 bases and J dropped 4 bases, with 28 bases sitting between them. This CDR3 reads CASSLVSDSSRRVYNSPLHF. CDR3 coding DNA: TGTGCCAGCAGCCTTGTTTCGGACTCCTCTCGGAGGGTGTATAATTCACCCCTCCACTTT.

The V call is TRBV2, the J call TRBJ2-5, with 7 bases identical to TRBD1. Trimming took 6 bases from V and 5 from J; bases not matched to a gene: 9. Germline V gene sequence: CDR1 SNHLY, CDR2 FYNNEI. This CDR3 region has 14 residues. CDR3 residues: CASRTRQGPETQYF. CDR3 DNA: TGTGCCAGCAGGACCCGACAGGGTCCGGAGACCCAGTACTTC.

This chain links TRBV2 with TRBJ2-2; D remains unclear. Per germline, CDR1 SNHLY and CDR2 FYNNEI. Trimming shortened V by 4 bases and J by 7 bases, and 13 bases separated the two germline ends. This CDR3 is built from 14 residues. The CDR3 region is CASSGQVYRGELFF. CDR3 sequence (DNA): TGTGCCAGCAGTGGACAAGTTTATCGCGGGGAGCTGTTTTTT. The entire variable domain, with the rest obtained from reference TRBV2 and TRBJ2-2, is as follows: EPEVTQTPSHQVTQMGQEVILRCVPISNHLYFYWYRQILGQKVEFLVSFYNNEISEKSEIFDDQFSVERPDGSNFTLKIRSTKLEDSAMYFCASSGQVYRGELFFGEGSRLTVL.

CDR3 residues: CASSFNVGTAQETQYF. CDR3 in DNA: TGTGCCAGCAGCTTCAACGTGGGGACAGCCCAAGAGACCCAGTACTTC. The chain carries TRBV7-9 and TRBJ2-5; 7 bases align to TRBD1. Trimming removed 3 bases from V and 1 base from J; junction bases left unmatched: 8. Germline CDR1 is SEHNR and CDR2 is FQNEAQ (reference sequence). The CDR3 contains 16 residues.

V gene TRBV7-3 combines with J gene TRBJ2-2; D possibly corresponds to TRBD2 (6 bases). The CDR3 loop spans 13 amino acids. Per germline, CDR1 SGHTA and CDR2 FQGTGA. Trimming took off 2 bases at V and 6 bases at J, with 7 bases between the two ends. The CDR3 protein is CASSLPGAGELFF. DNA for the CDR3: TGTGCCAGCAGCTTACCGGGGGCCGGGGAGCTGTTTTTT. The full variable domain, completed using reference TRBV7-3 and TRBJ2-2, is GAGVSQTPSNKVTEKGKYVELRCDPISGHTALYWYRQSLGQGPEFLIYFQGTGAADDSGLPNDRFFAVRPEGSVSTLKIQRTERGDSAVYLCASSLPGAGELFFGEGSRLTVL.

CDR3 residues: CASSEEAGGPYEQYF. CDR3 nucleotide sequence: TGTGCCAGCAGCGAAGAAGCGGGGGGCCCCTACGAGCAGTACTTC. The V call is TRBV9, the J call TRBJ2-7; the match to TRBD2 covers 9 bases. J was trimmed by 2 bases and V by 3 bases; bases with no gene match: 6. The CDR3 is 15 amino acids. Germline CDR1 is SGDLS and CDR2 is YYNGEE. The full variable domain, its missing parts supplied by reference TRBV9 and TRBJ2-7, is DSGVTQTPKHLITATGQRVTLRCSPRSGDLSVYWYQQSLDQGLQFLIQYYNGEERAKGNILERFSAQQFPDLHSELNLSSLELGDSALYFCASSEEAGGPYEQYFGPGTRLTVT.

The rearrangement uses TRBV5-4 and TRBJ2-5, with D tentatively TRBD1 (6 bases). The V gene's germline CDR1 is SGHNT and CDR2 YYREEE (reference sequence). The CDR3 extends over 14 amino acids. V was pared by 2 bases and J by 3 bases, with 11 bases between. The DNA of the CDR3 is TGTGCCAGCAGCTTACGGACAGCTAAAGAGACCCAGTACTTC. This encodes CASSLRTAKETQYF.

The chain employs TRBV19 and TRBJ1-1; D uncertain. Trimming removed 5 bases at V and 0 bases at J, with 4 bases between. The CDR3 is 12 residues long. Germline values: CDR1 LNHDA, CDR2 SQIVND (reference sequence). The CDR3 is CASSLMNTEAFF. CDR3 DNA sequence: TGTGCCAGTAGTCTAATGAACACTGAAGCTTTCTTT.

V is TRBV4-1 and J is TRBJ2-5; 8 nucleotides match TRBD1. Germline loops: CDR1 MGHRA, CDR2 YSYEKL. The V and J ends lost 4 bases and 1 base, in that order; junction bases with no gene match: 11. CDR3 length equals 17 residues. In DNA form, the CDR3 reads TGCGCCAGCAGCCCCCAATTCGGACAGGGACTCCAAGAGACCCAGTACTTC. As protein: CASSPQFGQGLQETQYF.

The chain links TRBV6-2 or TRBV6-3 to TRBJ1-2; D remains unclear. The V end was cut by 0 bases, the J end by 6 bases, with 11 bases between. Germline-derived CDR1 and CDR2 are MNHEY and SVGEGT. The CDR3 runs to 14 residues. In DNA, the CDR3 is TGTGCCAGCAGTTACTCGAACGAGAGGCATGGCTACACCTTC. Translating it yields CASSYSNERHGYTF.

CDR3: CASSGSGGANEQFF. CDR3 DNA sequence: TGTGCCAGCAGCGGTAGCGGGGGGGCAAATGAGCAGTTCTTC. The chain employs TRBV7-9 and TRBJ2-1; the match to TRBD2 covers 11 bases. Germline-derived CDR1 and CDR2 are SEHNR and FQNEAQ (reference sequence). CDR3 length equals 14 residues. V was clipped by 5 bases and J by 7 bases; unmatched bases: 4. The full variable domain, its missing parts supplied by reference TRBV7-9 and TRBJ2-1, is DTGVSQNPRHKITKRGQNVTFRCDPISEHNRLYWYRQTLGQGPEFLTYFQNEAQLEKSRLLSDRFSAERPKGSFSTLEIQRTEQGDSAMYLCASSGSGGANEQFFGPGTRLTVL.

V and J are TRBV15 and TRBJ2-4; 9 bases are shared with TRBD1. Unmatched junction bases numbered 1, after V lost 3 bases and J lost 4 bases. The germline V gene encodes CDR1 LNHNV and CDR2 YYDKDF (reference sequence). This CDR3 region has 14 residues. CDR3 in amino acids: CATSRDRGKNIQYF. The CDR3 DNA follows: TGTGCCACCAGCAGGGACAGGGGAAAAAACATTCAGTACTTC.

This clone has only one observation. CDR3 in DNA: TGTGCCAGTAGCGCAAGCGGGATAGGGGAAAAACTGTTTTTT. Its translation: CASSASGIGEKLFF. The chain links TRBV19 to TRBJ1-4; D is unresolved. CDR3 length: 14 residues. The V and J ends lost 6 bases and 8 bases respectively, with 16 bases between them. Germline V CDR1 and CDR2: LNHDA, SQIVND (reference sequence).